Presented here are 3 T cell receptor beta chains from one specimen sequenced in a study of OX40 agonist ivuxolimab in advanced cancers. Repertoires were generated with immunoSEQ multiplex PCR, while TCRdb's copy carries only in-frame clones and drops some. Of approximately 67,000 clones listed, approximately 93% are singletons. The material was CD4+ or CD8+ T cells sorted from blood, obtained in a trial of the OX40 agonist ivuxolimab. The receptors originated from an adult with an advanced solid tumor such as melanoma, head and neck, liver or kidney cancer.

The CDR3 reads CASSEFRVIYNEQFF. The CDR3 nucleotides are TGTGCCAGCAGTGAATTTAGGGTTATCTACAATGAGCAGTTCTTC. The V and J genes are TRBV25-1 and TRBJ2-1; D is undetermined. The V gene's germline CDR1 is MGHDK and CDR2 SYGVNS. This CDR3 is 15 amino acids long. V lost 1 base and J lost 3, with 10 bases in between.

This rearrangement joins TRBV11-3 to TRBJ1-1, with a tentative D call TRBD1 (5 bases). With 5 bases removed from V and 0 bases from J, the gap between germline ends came to 7 bases. This CDR3 comprises 13 residues. The germline V gene encodes CDR1 SGHNT and CDR2 YENEEA. This chain's CDR3 is CASSRQMNTEAFF. In nucleotides, the CDR3 is TGTGCCAGCAGCAGACAGATGAACACTGAAGCTTTCTTT.

The V gene is TRBV28, the J gene TRBJ1-1; 9 bases map to TRBD1. There are 16 residues in the CDR3. Trimming at V came to 6 bases and at J to 5 bases, leaving 13 bases not matched to a gene. Per germline, CDR1 MDHEN and CDR2 SYDVKM. DNA for the CDR3: TGTGCCAGCAGAATCCCCGGGACAGGGTCGAGGACTGAAGCTTTCTTT. Residues: CASRIPGTGSRTEAFF.